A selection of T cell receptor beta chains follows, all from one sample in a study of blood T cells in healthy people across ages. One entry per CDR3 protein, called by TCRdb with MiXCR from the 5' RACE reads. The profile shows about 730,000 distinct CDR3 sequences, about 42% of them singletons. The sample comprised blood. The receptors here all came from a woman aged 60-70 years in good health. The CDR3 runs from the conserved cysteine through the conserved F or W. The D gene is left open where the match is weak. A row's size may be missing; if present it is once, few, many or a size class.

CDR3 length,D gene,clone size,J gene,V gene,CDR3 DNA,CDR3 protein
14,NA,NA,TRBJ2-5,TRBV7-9,TGTGCCAGCAGCTTGAGTCAAGTGAGGGAGACCCAGTACTTC,CASSLSQVRETQYF
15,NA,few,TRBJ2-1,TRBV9,TGTGCCAGCAGTTTGACCCCCTCAGGGCACAATGAGCAGTTCTTC,CASSLTPSGHNEQFF
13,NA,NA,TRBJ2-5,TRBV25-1,TGTGCCAGCAGTGAATGGGGGTTAGCCGCCGGGTACTTC,CASSEWGLAAGYF
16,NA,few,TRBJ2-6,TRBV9,TGTGCCAGCAGCAGGGGCGGGGCGTCTGGGGCCAATGTCCTGACTTTC,CASSRGGASGANVLTF
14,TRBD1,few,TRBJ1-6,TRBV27,TGTGCCAGCAGTCCCGGGACAGCCCCGTTTCCCCTCCACTTT,CASSPGTAPFPLHF
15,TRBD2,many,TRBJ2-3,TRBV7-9,TGTGCCAGCAGCGGCGCCGGGACTACCACAGATACGCAGTATTTT,CASSGAGTTTDTQYF
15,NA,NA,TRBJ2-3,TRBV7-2,TGTGCCAGCAGCCGAGGACTGGATAGCACAGATACGCAGTATTTT,CASSRGLDSTDTQYF
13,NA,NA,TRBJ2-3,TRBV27,TGTGCCAGCAGTTTACGGGCCCGAGATACGCAGTATTTT,CASSLRARDTQYF
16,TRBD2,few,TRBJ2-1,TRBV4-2,TGTGCCAGCAGCCAATGGACTAGCGGGAAATACAATGAGCAGTTCTTC,CASSQWTSGKYNEQFF
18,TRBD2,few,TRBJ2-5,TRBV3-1,TGTGCCAGCAGCCAAGATCGCTCCGGGATAGCGGGAGCCGCAGAGCAGTACTTC,CASSQDRSGIAGAAEQYF
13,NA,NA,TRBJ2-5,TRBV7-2,TGTGCCAGCAGCTTAGAGGTGGCGGAGACCCGGTACTTC,CASSLEVAETRYF
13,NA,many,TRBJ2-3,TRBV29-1,TGCAGCTTCCCAGGGGTTAGCACAGATACGCAGTATTTT,CSFPGVSTDTQYF
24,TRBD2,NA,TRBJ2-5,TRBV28,TGTGCCAGCAGTACCCTCGGGTGGAGACAGGGGCCGGGACTAGCGGGAGGGAACCAAGAGACCCAGTACTTC,CASSTLGWRQGPGLAGGNQETQYF
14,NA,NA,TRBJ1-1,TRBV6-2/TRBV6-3,TGTGCCAGCAGAAGGGGAAGCTGGAACACTGAAGCTTTCTTT,CASRRGSWNTEAFF